What follows are 9 T cell receptor beta chains derived from one specimen sequenced in a study of blood T cells in healthy people across ages (dated by TCRdb to between 2014 and 2017). The library was produced with 5' RACE. The instrument was an Illumina HiSeq 2500. A second PCR of 7 to 11 cycles was performed with a sample-barcoded 5' primer and a J-beta primer mix. TCRdb's own reprocessing of the public reads used fastp at Q25 and MiXCR and kept productive beta chains. Every distinct CDR3 protein forms one entry, paired with its most common genes and DNA. For this sample there are roughly 800,000 distinct CDR3 sequences; roughly 50% appear just once. About 20% of the sample lies in the top ten. Specimen: blood. These receptor sequences come from a man aged 30-40 years in good health.

Only one count was recorded for this clonotype. The CDR3 DNA reads as TGTGCCAGCAGTTTTACTAGCGGGGACTTGGATACGCAGTATTTT. Protein: CASSFTSGDLDTQYF. V and J are TRBV27 and TRBJ2-3; 10 bases fit TRBD2. V shed 3 bases and J 6 bases; nucleotides not matched to a gene: 6. The CDR3 is 15 amino acids. The V gene's germline CDR1 is MNHEY and CDR2 SMNVEV (reference sequence).

The CDR3 sequence: CASGGGPDTQYF. CDR3 DNA sequence: TGCGCCTCCGGGGGGGGCCCAGATACGCAGTATTTT. The rearrangement links TRBV5-1 to TRBJ2-3; 8 nucleotides agree with TRBD2. The germline CDR1 and CDR2 sequences are SGHRS and YFSETQ. The CDR3 extends over 12 amino acids. V lost 10 bases, J lost 4 bases, and 5 bases stayed unmatched.

This chain joins TRBV27 and TRBJ2-7; D remains unclear. The CDR3 contains 12 residues. Germline CDR1 reads MNHEY; CDR2 reads SMNVEV (reference sequence). Trimming pared 8 bases from V and 7 bases from J, leaving 15 bases between. Here the CDR3 reads CASGLAVGEQYF. CDR3 in DNA: TGTGCCAGCGGTCTCGCGGTCGGAGAGCAGTACTTC.

This sequence joins TRBV20-1 and TRBJ1-1; D unclear. The CDR3 is 11 residues long. Deletions cut 7 bases from V and 1 base from J, with 7 bases between. Germline CDR1 is DFQATT and CDR2 is SNEGSKA (reference sequence). The CDR3 DNA follows: TGCAGTGGCCTAGGGAACACTGAAGCTTTCTTT. This codes for CSGLGNTEAFF.

The chain employs TRBV29-1 and TRBJ2-1; 11 bases are shared with TRBD2. This CDR3 region has 14 residues. Germline CDR1 and CDR2: SQVTM and ANQGSEA. V trimming: 6 bases; J trimming: 9 bases; junction bases outside the gene matches: 10. The DNA of the CDR3 is TGCAGCGTCGAGATAGCGGGAGGGATTAGTGAGCAGTTCTTC. This codes for CSVEIAGGISEQFF.

This clonotype was seen more than once but under ten times. This sequence joins TRBV10-3 and TRBJ1-2; D gene unclear. V dropped 7 bases and J dropped 6 bases, with 18 bases sitting between them. The CDR3 contains 14 residues. The germline gives CDR1 ENHRY, CDR2 SYGVKD. The CDR3 reads CAIKEFNFDNGYTF. CDR3 nucleotides: TGTGCCATCAAAGAGTTTAATTTCGATAATGGCTACACCTTC.

The gene calls are TRBV7-8 and TRBJ2-3, with unresolved D. The germline V gene has CDR1 SGHVS and CDR2 FQNEAQ. V was shortened by 4 bases and J by 3 bases, with 17 bases between the two germline ends. The CDR3 is made up of 16 amino acids. Here the CDR3 reads CASSWAFGQATDTQYF. CDR3 DNA: TGTGCCAGCAGCTGGGCTTTCGGGCAGGCGACAGATACGCAGTATTTT. Based on the CDR3 plus reference TRBV7-8 and TRBJ2-3, the full variable domain is GAGVSQSPRYKVAKRGQDVALRCDPISGHVSLFWYQQALGQGPEFLTYFQNEAQLDKSGLPSDRFFAERPEGSVSTLKIQRTQQEDSAVYLCASSWAFGQATDTQYFGPGTRLTVL.

This sequence joins TRBV20-1 and TRBJ2-7; D is perhaps TRBD1 (7 bases). The ends were cut back, 1 base at V and 5 bases at J, with 18 bases in the middle. The V gene's germline CDR1 is DFQATT and CDR2 SNEGSKA (reference sequence). The CDR3 length is 15 residues. CDR3: CSARGPTGRRDEQYF. The CDR3 region has the DNA TGCAGTGCTAGAGGCCCGACAGGGCGGAGGGACGAGCAGTACTTC.

This chain connects TRBV2 to TRBJ2-1; possible D gene TRBD2, 5 bases. The CDR3 has 15 residues. Germline values: CDR1 SNHLY, CDR2 FYNNEI. The V end was cut by 8 bases, the J end by 3 bases, with 17 bases between. DNA for the CDR3: TGTGCCAGCGGAGAGGGCTCCCCGGACTACAATGAGCAGTTCTTC. Amino acids: CASGEGSPDYNEQFF.